Below are 9 T cell receptor beta chains sequenced from a single sample in a study of liver allograft versus peripheral blood T cells. The wider study: Comparative analysis was performed on T cell receptor repertoires from transplanted livers and from recipients' peripheral blood.

One entry per CDR3 protein, called by TCRdb with MiXCR from the reads. The repertoire holds about 12,000 distinct CDR3 sequences, with 28% as singletons. These receptor sequences come from a human patient who had a liver transplant. The graft donor may have contributed some T cells.

This clonotype was seen more than once but under ten times. The chain joins TRBV19 to TRBJ2-7; D remains ambiguous. CDR1 and CDR2 from the germline V gene are LNHDA and SQIVND (reference sequence). The CDR3 runs 13 residues. The ends were cut back, 2 bases at V and 5 bases at J, with 10 bases in the middle. The CDR3 is CASSIFGRDEQYF. In DNA, the CDR3 is TGTGCCAGTAGTATATTCGGAAGGGACGAGCAGTACTTC.

The sample holds many counts of this clonotype. The chain carries TRBV6-2 or TRBV6-3 and TRBJ2-7; D might be TRBD1 (6 bases). Per germline, CDR1 MNHEY and CDR2 SVGEGT. The V and J ends lost 0 bases and 3 bases respectively, with 15 bases between them. The CDR3 sequence is 16 residues long. The DNA of the CDR3 is TGTGCCAGCAGTTACTCGAGTCCAGGGGTGGGCTACGAGCAGTACTTC. It yields the protein CASSYSSPGVGYEQYF.

This clonotype was recorded once. The chain joins TRBV20-1 to TRBJ1-1; D call uncertain. This CDR3 has 10 amino acids. Germline V gene lookup returns CDR1 DFQATT and CDR2 SNEGSKA (reference sequence). The CDR3 loop is CRGSGTEAFF. The CDR3 DNA sequence: TGCAGAGGTTCGGGCACTGAAGCTTTCTTT.

This clonotype was counted a single time. A much larger clonotype is one base distant, so this may be a read error. The V call is TRBV5-6, the J call TRBJ2-3; 8 bases are shared with TRBD2. This CDR3 is built from 13 residues. V was clipped by 1 base and J by 9 bases; unmatched bases: 4. The germline CDR1 and CDR2 sequences are SGHDT and YYEEEE. For the CDR3, the DNA is TGTGCCAGCAGCTTGACGGGGGGGTCGACGCAGTATTTT. As protein: CASSLTGGSTQYF.

The V call is TRBV5-5, the J call TRBJ2-7; perhaps TRBD1 as D (8 bases). Germline V gene data show CDR1 as SGHKS and CDR2 as YYEKEE (reference sequence). The germline V and J ends were trimmed by 0 bases and 6 bases, with 10 bases remaining between them. The CDR3 has 13 residues. The CDR3 bases are TGTGCCAGCAGCTTGGACAGGGGGGGCGAGCAGTACTTC. This translates into CASSLDRGGEQYF. Together with reference TRBV5-5 and TRBJ2-7, the CDR3 gives the full variable domain: DAGVTQSPTHLIKTRGQQVTLRCSPISGHKSVSWYQQVLGQGPQFIFQYYEKEERGRGNFPDRFSARQFPNYSSELNVNALLLGDSALYLCASSLDRGGEQYFGPGTRLTVT.

Sample share makes this clonotype medium-sized. The rearrangement joins TRBV24-1 to TRBJ2-3; D is possibly TRBD1 or TRBD2 (5 bases each). Per the germline V gene, CDR1 is KGHDR and CDR2 is SFDVKD. The V and J ends lost 8 bases and 8 bases respectively, with 13 bases between them. This CDR3 contains 12 residues. DNA of the CDR3: TGTGCCACCACCGGGTCCGGGGCTACGCAGTATTTT. Its protein is CATTGSGATQYF.

By share of the sample, this clonotype is medium-sized (0.01 to 0.1%). The chain carries TRBV6-5 and TRBJ2-7; a weak D match, TRBD1 (5 bases). The CDR3 contains 14 residues. Germline V CDR1 and CDR2: MNHEY, SVGAGI. The V end lost 2 bases, the J end lost 0 bases, and 8 bases lay between the germline ends. CDR3 DNA sequence: TGTGCCAGCAGTTACGGCAGGGACTCCTACGAGCAGTACTTC. This sequence encodes CASSYGRDSYEQYF.

This clonotype was detected only a few times. The chain combines TRBV18 with TRBJ1-5, with D tentatively TRBD1 (5 bases). CDR3 length: 17 residues. The germline V and J ends were trimmed by 0 bases and 0 bases, with 12 bases remaining between them. Germline CDR1 reads KGHSH; CDR2 reads LQKENI. CDR3 protein: CASSPPGQDSSNQPQHF. As DNA, the CDR3 is TGTGCCAGCTCACCACCGGGGCAGGACTCTAGCAATCAGCCCCAGCATTTT.

The chain employs TRBV28 and TRBJ1-5; unclear D gene. Per germline, CDR1 MDHEN and CDR2 SYDVKM. CDR3 length equals 14 residues. V was pared by 6 bases and J by 2 bases, with 11 bases between. CDR3 coding DNA: TGTGCCAGCAGGCGACCGGGAGGCAATCAGCCCCAGCATTTT. Protein product: CASRRPGGNQPQHF.